This T cell receptor (beta chain) emerged from a study of T cell responses to AZD1222 COVID-19 vaccine. General observations from the study: Dominant at 160-218 and 743-854, vaccine-associated CD4 TCRs also spanned spike.

Germline V gene sequence: CDR1 SGHRS, CDR2 YFSETQ. The ends lost 5 bases at V and 2 bases at J; junction bases unmatched: 6. The CDR3 is 14 amino acids. Sequenced by immunoSEQ multiplex PCR; TCRdb stores in-frame clones only, minus some. The data contain about 150,000 clones, more than 85% of them seen just once; the ten biggest clones take up just under 7%. Of note for this clone: Its specificity is not known.

This clonotype originated in an adult who had recovered from COVID-19. This chain links TRBV5-1 with TRBJ2-5; TRBD1 matches 7 bases. The sample was peripheral blood, taken after recovery from COVID-19. The CDR3 is CASRRDSNQETQYF. Written as DNA, the CDR3 is TGCGCCAGCAGGAGGGACAGCAATCAAGAGACCCAGTACTTC. The variable domain in full, with the rest retrieved from reference TRBV5-1 and TRBJ2-5, is KAGVTQTPRYLIKTRGQQVTLSCSPISGHRSVSWYQQTPGQGLQFLFEYFSETQRNKGNFPGRFSGRQFSNSRSEMNVSTLELGDSALYLCASRRDSNQETQYFGPGTRLLVL.